The 8 T cell receptor beta chains listed next were all sequenced from one sample in a study of blood T cell repertoires in COVID-19. Sequencing used immunoSEQ multiplex PCR; TCRdb keeps in-frame clones, though not all of them. The sample yields 250,000 to 350,000 clones, roughly 83% seen once. The sequenced sample consisted of peripheral blood. The receptors derive from a woman between 45 and 65 years old with acute or convalescent COVID-19.

This chain uses TRBV27 with TRBJ2-7, with 8 positions matching TRBD1. Germline CDR1 and CDR2: MNHEY and SMNVEV (reference sequence). The CDR3 is 16 residues long. Trimming removed 2 bases from V and 4 bases from J; junction bases left unmatched: 10. The CDR3 DNA reads TGTGCCAGCAGTTTAGTGGAGACAGGGGCCGTATACGAGCAGTACTTC. It is translated as CASSLVETGAVYEQYF.

This clone appeared once. V and J are TRBV18 and TRBJ2-1, with a possible D match to TRBD1 (6 bases). V was cut by 2 bases and J by 7 bases, with 15 bases left in between. The CDR3 sequence is 15 residues long. The germline CDR1 and CDR2 sequences are KGHSH and LQKENI. In DNA, the CDR3 is TGTGCCAGCTCACCAGGGGGCGCGCCGGCGAATGAGCAGTTCTTC. Protein sequence: CASSPGGAPANEQFF.

The CDR3 is CAWRRPFQWEELNEQFF. Written as DNA, the CDR3 is TGTGCCTGGAGACGGCCTTTTCAATGGGAGGAACTTAATGAGCAGTTCTTC. The rearrangement uses TRBV30 and TRBJ2-1; D might be TRBD2 (6 bases). CDR3 length: 17 amino acids. The V end was cut by 3 bases, the J end by 7 bases, with 25 bases between. Looked up from germline, CDR1 is GTSNPN and CDR2 is SVGIG (reference sequence).

The gene calls are TRBV28 and TRBJ2-7, with 9 bases fitting TRBD2. V was clipped by 5 bases and J by 6 bases; unmatched bases: 8. The CDR3 length is 14 residues. Germline CDR1 MDHEN, CDR2 SYDVKM. CDR3 bases: TGTGCCAGCAGTCCCTTAGCGGGAGTACCCGAGCAGTACTTC. Translation gives CASSPLAGVPEQYF.

V and J are TRBV4-3 and TRBJ2-3; possible D gene TRBD2, 5 bases. Trimming stripped 0 bases from V and 1 base from J, with 8 bases between. The CDR3 length is 15 residues. CDR1 and CDR2 (germline): LGHNA, YSLEER. CDR3 bases: TGCGCCAGCAGCCAAGAGGGTAGCGGCACAGATACGCAGTATTTT. This codes for CASSQEGSGTDTQYF.

A remark on this clone: Other nucleotide sequences in the sample specify the same CDR3. The rearrangement joins TRBV9 to TRBJ2-3; possibly TRBD2 for D (6 bases). Germline V gene sequence: CDR1 SGDLS, CDR2 YYNGEE. V gave up 2 bases and J gave up 1 base, with 11 bases separating them. This CDR3 has 15 amino acids. CDR3 DNA sequence: TGTGCCAGCAGCGTGGAGGGAGTGGGCACAGATACGCAGTATTTT. Translated, it gives CASSVEGVGTDTQYF.

This chain links TRBV6-4 with TRBJ1-2; TRBD1 is a possible D gene (5 bases). Trimming left V 0 bases short and J 8 bases short, with 16 bases between. This CDR3 spans 15 amino acids. CDR1 and CDR2 (germline): MRHNA, SNTAGT. CDR3 DNA: TGTGCCAGCAGTGACTCTCAGGGAACATGGAGAGGCTACACCTTC. It codes for CASSDSQGTWRGYTF.

The rearrangement links TRBV7-3 to TRBJ2-3, with TRBD2 matching 10 bases. J lost 2 bases, V lost 5 bases, and 4 bases had no gene match. CDR1 is SGHTA and CDR2 is FQGTGA in the germline V gene. This CDR3 is 15 amino acids long. The CDR3 DNA reads TGTGCCAGCAGCATTAGCGGGAGGACCACAGATACGCAGTATTTT. It translates to CASSISGRTTDTQYF.